This T cell receptor beta chain originates from a study of OX40 agonist ivuxolimab in advanced cancers. Study overall: Enrolled patients in dose escalation had cancers that were hepatocellular carcinoma, melanoma, renal cell or head and neck cancer.

Generated by immunoSEQ multiplex PCR, the TCRdb table keeps only in-frame clones and is missing some. The data show 48,000 or so clones, roughly 86% seen once. General study points: Some of the lowest clonal expansion was seen in partial responders at 0.1-3.0 mg/kg. Expanded clones were, on average, more numerous among CD8+ T cells than CD4+.

A note on this clone: Its specificity is unknown.

The specimen was CD4+ or CD8+ T cells sorted from blood, collected in a trial of the OX40 agonist ivuxolimab. The sequence was obtained from an adult with an advanced solid tumor such as melanoma, head and neck, liver or kidney cancer.

The CDR3 DNA reads TGTGCCAGTAGGGCCCAGGCAGGGGCTGGGTATGGCTACACCTTC. The encoded protein is CASRAQAGAGYGYTF. The chain couples TRBV19 to TRBJ1-2; the D gene is possibly TRBD1 (6 bases). CDR3 length: 15 residues. From germline, CDR1 is LNHDA and CDR2 SQIVND (reference sequence). Between the trimmed V and J ends, which lost 6 bases and 5 bases, there was a span of 19 bases.